This record concerns one T cell receptor (beta chain) sequence. Its antigen is undetermined. The sample is drawn from a study of CD8+ T cells in alopecia areata. Study-level points and caveats: Scalp samples also contribute reads from the resident alphabeta T cells found in normal skin.

RNA was extracted and reverse transcribed into cDNA as the sequencing template. Here immunoSEQ multiplex PCR was the method, and the copy in TCRdb shows in-frame clones only, minus some. Of about 200,000 clones listed, about 56% were seen once; the top ten hold around 5%. Germline V gene sequence: CDR1 LNHDA, CDR2 SQIVND (reference sequence). V was clipped by 3 bases and J by 3 bases, with 15 bases between them. CDR3 length: 15 residues. PBMCs provided sorted CD4+ and CD8+ T cells. The sequence was collected from a human donor in good health. This chain connects TRBV19 to TRBJ2-7; no definite D call. Source material: CD8+ T cells sorted from blood. CDR3 nucleotide sequence: TGTGCCAGTAGTATGGGCCGGAGCTTAAACTACGAGCAGTACTTC. Encoded protein: CASSMGRSLNYEQYF.